This T cell receptor beta chain was sequenced for a study of human T cells and chemical hapten exposure. Trimming removed 3 bases at V and 6 bases at J, with 13 bases between. Germline CDR1 reads LGHNA; CDR2 reads YSLEER. The CDR3 is made up of 14 amino acids. On this clonotype itself: The antigen remains unidentified.

TCRdb processed the RACE reads anew with MiXCR; each CDR3 protein has one entry. The sample lists 45,000 to 60,000 distinct CDR3 sequences, 9.3% occurring once. The time point: patch test 1, 2 weeks after DPC sensitization. As for treatment: therapeutic diphenylcyclopropenone sensitization with weekly scalp DPC. Findings and caveats of the study: Against controls, expanded TCRs gave rise to significantly more large CDR3 similarity clusters. The number of TCRs above 1 in 1000 frequency did not change after DPC sensitization.

The clonotype comes from a woman aged 40 to 50 with alopecia areata. Some clones in this sample may be carry-over from other donors' samples. Source: whole blood, taken in connection with sensitization to the hapten diphenylcyclopropenone (DPC). The rearrangement joins TRBV4-3 to TRBJ2-3, with D maybe TRBD2 (7 bases). CDR3 residues: CASSQVGGADTQYF. CDR3 nucleotide sequence: TGCGCCAGCAGCCAGGTGGGGGGGGCGGATACGCAGTATTTT.